This TCR beta chain was captured by sequencing in a study of T cells after posttransplantation cyclophosphamide. General study findings and limits: TRB overlap between skin or GI tissue T cells and blood was limited. TRB clonality was highly associated with recipient CMV seropositivity and reactivation.

Germline V lookup: CDR1 LNHNV, CDR2 YYDKDF (reference sequence). The CDR3 covers 15 residues. The V and J ends lost 0 bases and 1 base respectively, with 10 bases between them. A word on this clone: The antigen is not known.

Using immunoSEQ multiplex PCR, the repertoire was profiled, and TCRdb retains in-frame clones only, with some absent. The sample includes fewer than 25,000 clones, roughly 86% of them seen just once. The sequence was collected from a woman aged 55-70 years with a blood cancer, CMV-positive, and with a related stem cell donor. The chain employs TRBV15 and TRBJ2-7, with unresolved D. Sequenced material: PBMCs. CDR3: CATSRDLAGSYEQYF. The CDR3 coding sequence is TGTGCCACCAGCAGAGATCTGGCAGGTTCCTACGAGCAGTACTTC.